The 30 T cell receptor beta chains in this list originate from one sample, sequenced in a study of T cells in Graves' hyperthyroidism and ophthalmopathy. TCR beta CDR3 regions were amplified from RNA transcripts. The TCR CDR3 was amplified in a first-round RT-PCR using the HTBI primer set. TCRdb re-called the multiplex PCR reads through MiXCR, storing one row per CDR3 protein. The repertoire holds a few hundred thousand distinct CDR3 sequences, with 20% to 25% as singletons. The specimen was blood. The receptors come from a woman aged 65 to 85 with Graves' ophthalmopathy.

This clonotype appeared a single time. V and J are TRBV9 and TRBJ1-3; D ambiguous. The CDR3 length is 15 residues. The germline CDR1 and CDR2 sequences are SGDLS and YYNGEE. The V and J ends lost 0 bases and 0 bases respectively, with 7 bases between them. CDR3 protein: CASSVDQYSGNTIYF. In DNA form, the CDR3 reads TGTGCCAGCAGCGTAGATCAGTACTCTGGAAACACCATATATTTT. The full variable domain, its missing parts supplied by reference TRBV9 and TRBJ1-3, is DSGVTQTPKHLITATGQRVTLRCSPRSGDLSVYWYQQSLDQGLQFLIQYYNGEERAKGNILERFSAQQFPDLHSELNLSSLELGDSALYFCASSVDQYSGNTIYFGEGSWLTVV.

The chain is built from TRBV6-4 and TRBJ1-2; TRBD1 matches 9 bases. Germline trimming cut 7 bases from V and 4 bases from J; bases unmatched to any gene: 16. This CDR3 is built from 17 residues. Germline CDR1 MRHNA, CDR2 SNTAGT. CDR3 sequence: CASTDGGLGQGSYGYTF. The CDR3 DNA reads TGTGCCAGCACCGACGGGGGCTTGGGACAGGGCAGCTATGGCTACACCTTC.

This clonotype has ten or more counts. The rearrangement uses TRBV7-8 and TRBJ1-2, with unresolved D. Germline CDR1 reads SGHVS; CDR2 reads FQNEAQ. V lost 1 base to trimming and J lost 9 bases, with 9 bases between them. There are 12 residues in the CDR3. CDR3 in DNA: TGTGCCAGCAGCTTAGGACTGAGGAGCTACACCTTC. This codes for CASSLGLRSYTF.

This rearrangement joins TRBV2 to TRBJ1-4; perhaps TRBD1 as D (5 bases). The CDR3 extends over 14 amino acids. V was shortened by 2 bases and J by 3 bases, with 7 bases between the two germline ends. Germline-derived CDR1 and CDR2 are SNHLY and FYNNEI. The DNA for the CDR3 is TGTGCCAGCAGTGAACAGGGCTCTAATGAAAAACTGTTTTTT. Translation: CASSEQGSNEKLFF.

This clonotype turned up a few times. J is TRBJ2-7 and V is TRBV7-8; D uncertain. The CDR3 loop spans 15 amino acids. Per the germline V gene, CDR1 is SGHVS and CDR2 is FQNEAQ. Trimming pared 1 base from V and 6 bases from J, leaving 16 bases between. CDR3 nucleotide sequence: TGTGCCAGCAGCTTAGGGCGGCTTCATCAGTTCGAGCAGTACTTC. This encodes CASSLGRLHQFEQYF.

This clonotype was observed a handful of times. The V gene is TRBV20-1, the J gene TRBJ2-5, with D possibly being TRBD1 (6 bases). The germline V gene has CDR1 DFQATT and CDR2 SNEGSKA (reference sequence). The CDR3 has 14 residues. The CDR3 sequence is CSLINRVSGAPQYF. CDR3 DNA sequence: TGCAGCTTGATTAACAGGGTCAGCGGCGCGCCCCAGTACTTC.

Ten or more counts support this clonotype. The V call is TRBV3-1, the J call TRBJ1-2, with D unclear. V was clipped by 0 bases and J by 3 bases, with 11 bases between them. The germline CDR1 and CDR2 sequences are LGHDT and YNNKEL (reference sequence). The CDR3 spans 15 residues. CDR3 bases: TGTGCCAGCAGCCAAGACGACGGGGAACACTATGGCTACACCTTC. This translates into CASSQDDGEHYGYTF.

The rearrangement links TRBV6-1 to TRBJ1-5; 9 bases agree with TRBD1. This CDR3 has 15 amino acids. J lost 5 bases, V lost 6 bases, and 8 bases had no gene match. Germline V gives CDR1 MNHNS, CDR2 SASEGT. The DNA of the CDR3 is TGTGCCAGCAGGGTGCCAGGACAGGGGCATCAGCCCCAGCATTTT. It is translated as CASRVPGQGHQPQHF.

This chain connects TRBV28 to TRBJ2-7; perhaps TRBD2 as D (5 bases). V shed 5 bases and J shed 6 bases, with 8 bases lying between them. CDR3 size: 11 residues. From germline, CDR1 is MDHEN and CDR2 SYDVKM. CDR3 bases: TGTGCCAGCAGTGGACTGGGCGAGCAGTACTTC. It specifies CASSGLGEQYF.

The rearrangement uses TRBV11-3 and TRBJ1-2; D may be TRBD1 (5 bases). CDR3 size: 14 residues. Trimming left V 3 bases short and J 4 bases short, with 12 bases between. Per germline, CDR1 SGHNT and CDR2 YENEEA. CDR3 loop: CASSLLGTPYGYTF. CDR3 DNA: TGTGCCAGCAGCTTGCTAGGGACTCCCTATGGCTACACCTTC.

This clonotype was seen a handful of times. The chain employs TRBV5-6 and TRBJ2-7, with D possibly being TRBD1 (5 bases). Germline V lookup: CDR1 SGHDT, CDR2 YYEEEE. With 2 bases removed from V and 6 bases from J, the gap between germline ends came to 18 bases. This CDR3 is built from 15 residues. In nucleotides, the CDR3 is TGTGCCAGCAGCTTAGGGGCCGACTTCACCCGCGAGCAGTACTTC. It codes for CASSLGADFTREQYF.

The V gene is TRBV6-2 or TRBV6-3, the J gene TRBJ2-1; 8 positions match TRBD2. This CDR3 is built from 14 residues. Germline V gives CDR1 MNHEY, CDR2 SVGEGT. The V and J ends lost 6 bases and 4 bases, in that order; junction bases with no gene match: 5. The CDR3 region is CASRSGSFYNEQFF. The CDR3 DNA reads as TGTGCCAGCAGAAGCGGGAGCTTTTACAATGAGCAGTTCTTC.

This clonotype was counted a few times. The V call is TRBV7-9, the J call TRBJ2-2; D is possibly TRBD1 (5 bases). This CDR3 comprises 13 residues. Germline CDR1 is SEHNR and CDR2 is FQNEAQ (reference sequence). V was trimmed by 8 bases and J by 7 bases, leaving 14 bases between them. The CDR3 reads CASYNVGRGELFF. CDR3 sequence (DNA): TGTGCCAGCTATAACGTGGGGCGCGGGGAGCTGTTTTTT.

Remarks on this clonotype: A much more abundant neighbour one base away suggests this may be a read error. The rearrangement links TRBV2 to TRBJ2-1, with D perhaps given as TRBD1 or TRBD2 (5 bases each). Per germline, CDR1 SNHLY and CDR2 FYNNEI. The CDR3 runs to 14 residues. The chain's CDR3 is CAGRAGGSYNEQFF. The DNA for the CDR3 is TGTGCCGGCAGGGCGGGCGGATCGTACAATGAGCAGTTCTTC.

Only a few counts were recorded for this clonotype. The chain combines TRBV7-6 with TRBJ2-3, with a tentative D call TRBD1 (6 bases). The CDR3 runs to 16 residues. Between the trimmed V and J ends, which lost 5 bases and 0 bases, there was a span of 15 bases. Germline CDR1 reads SGHVS; CDR2 reads FNYEAQ. The CDR3 reads CASSLGQTFSTDTQYF. DNA for the CDR3: TGTGCCAGCAGCCTTGGACAGACTTTTAGCACAGATACGCAGTATTTT.

This clonotype was detected a few times. V usage is TRBV7-2 and J usage is TRBJ1-2; tentatively, D is TRBD1 (5 bases). The CDR3 is 15 amino acids. Germline lookup yields CDR1 SGHTA and CDR2 FQGNSA. Between the trimmed V and J ends, which lost 4 bases and 4 bases, there was a span of 16 bases. The DNA for the CDR3 is TGTGCCAGCAGCTCCTGGGGGGGGATACCCTATGGCTACACCTTC. Its protein product is CASSSWGGIPYGYTF.

The chain joins TRBV5-1 to TRBJ2-7; D is tentatively TRBD1 or TRBD2 (5 bases each). Germline V CDR1 and CDR2: SGHRS, YFSETQ. The V end lost 6 bases, the J end lost 3 bases, and 13 bases lay between the germline ends. The CDR3 is 13 amino acids. The CDR3 bases are TGCGCCAGCAAGAGGGGATTAAACTACGAGCAGTACTTC. This sequence encodes CASKRGLNYEQYF.

The chain recombines TRBV6-2 or TRBV6-3 with TRBJ2-7; no firm D call. V was clipped by 4 bases and J by 4 bases, with 11 bases between them. The CDR3 is 13 residues long. Germline CDR1 MNHEY, CDR2 SVGEGT. The CDR3 here is CASSSPTRYEQYF. The CDR3 coding sequence is TGTGCCAGCAGTTCACCGACGAGGTACGAGCAGTACTTC.

The V gene is TRBV3-1, the J gene TRBJ1-6, with 8 nucleotides matching TRBD1. CDR1 is LGHDT and CDR2 is YNNKEL in the germline V gene (reference sequence). This CDR3 region has 16 residues. Unmatched junction bases numbered 11, after V lost 3 bases and J lost 10 bases. The CDR3 spells CASSQTQGAIGSPLHF. The CDR3 DNA sequence: TGTGCCAGCAGCCAGACCCAGGGGGCTATAGGGTCACCCCTCCACTTT.

The rearrangement joins TRBV7-2 to TRBJ2-2; 12 bases line up with TRBD2. Looked up from germline, CDR1 is SGHTA and CDR2 is FQGNSA. With V trimmed by 5 bases and J by 0 bases, 13 bases remained unmatched. CDR3 length: 20 amino acids. CDR3 protein: CASSPSPRLAGDPNTGELFF. CDR3 in DNA: TGTGCCAGCAGCCCCTCTCCCCGACTAGCGGGAGATCCGAACACCGGGGAGCTGTTTTTT.

With respect to this clonotype: An end of the junction differs from the germline gene, which may be a read error. The chain has TRBV2 and TRBJ2-7; possible D gene TRBD2, 5 bases. CDR1 is SNHLY and CDR2 is FYNNEI in the germline V gene. This CDR3 contains 15 residues. This CDR3 is CASSQVSEASYEQYF. CDR3 nucleotides: TGCGCCAGCAGCCAAGTGTCGGAGGCCTCCTACGAGCAGTACTTC.

In this sample, this clonotype turned up a few times. V is TRBV7-2 and J is TRBJ2-2; a possible D gene is TRBD1 (5 bases). The V gene's germline CDR1 is SGHTA and CDR2 FQGNSA. Trimming removed 3 bases at V and 0 bases at J, with 8 bases between. This CDR3 region has 15 residues. CDR3 DNA: TGTGCCAGCAGCTTTCAGACAGCGAACACCGGGGAGCTGTTTTTT. The encoded protein is CASSFQTANTGELFF.

This chain connects TRBV7-9 to TRBJ1-4; the D gene is possibly TRBD1 (6 bases). CDR1 SEHNR and CDR2 FQNEAQ come from the germline V gene (reference sequence). The V end was cut by 4 bases, the J end by 0 bases, with 15 bases between. This CDR3 has 17 amino acids. The CDR3 nucleotides are TGTGCCAGCAGCTCCGCCAGGGGCGGGACAACTAATGAAAAACTGTTTTTT. This translates into CASSSARGGTTNEKLFF.

The chain links TRBV6-2 or TRBV6-3 to TRBJ2-7; no firm D call. Germline V CDR1 and CDR2: MNHEY, SVGEGT. V lost 2 bases to trimming and J lost 7 bases, with 15 bases between them. The CDR3 spans 14 residues. The CDR3 DNA reads TGTGCCAGCAGTTACGGCTCCAGAACGAGTGAGCAGTACTTC. It yields the protein CASSYGSRTSEQYF.

This clonotype came up many times. The genes are TRBV20-1 and TRBJ2-7, with no clear D. This CDR3 contains 12 residues. CDR1 DFQATT and CDR2 SNEGSKA come from the germline V gene (reference sequence). V lost 4 bases and J lost 1, with 8 bases in between. CDR3 region: CSAIEGSYEQYF. CDR3 nucleotide sequence: TGCAGTGCTATCGAAGGGTCCTACGAGCAGTACTTC.

This clonotype was seen only once. The chain links TRBV7-9 to TRBJ1-3, with D unresolved. The germline gives CDR1 SEHNR, CDR2 FQNEAQ (reference sequence). V lost 1 base and J 0 bases, leaving 10 bases between the germline ends. This CDR3 is built from 16 residues. The CDR3 nucleotides are TGTGCCAGCAGCTTAGAGCCCCTCCCCTCTGGAAACACCATATATTTT. Translated, it gives CASSLEPLPSGNTIYF.

This clonotype was observed a few times. The J gene is TRBJ1-4, the V gene TRBV3-1, with 7 bases fitting TRBD1. The trim removed 4 bases at V and 7 bases at J, leaving 9 bases unmatched. CDR1 LGHDT and CDR2 YNNKEL come from the germline V gene (reference sequence). This CDR3 spans 15 amino acids. The CDR3 bases are TGTGCCAGCAGCCCAGGGGGGACAAGGGGTGAAAAACTGTTTTTT. It encodes CASSPGGTRGEKLFF. The full variable domain, in which reference TRBV3-1 and TRBJ1-4 provide the parts outside the CDR3, is DTAVSQTPKYLVTQMGNDKSIKCEQNLGHDTMYWYKQDSKKFLKIMFSYNNKELIINETVPNRFSPKSPDKAHLNLHINSLELGDSAVYFCASSPGGTRGEKLFFGSGTQLSVL.

This rearrangement joins TRBV5-1 to TRBJ2-3; TRBD2 matches 9 bases. The V gene's germline CDR1 is SGHRS and CDR2 YFSETQ. Losses at the gene ends were 0 bases for V and 2 bases for J; bases not matched to a gene: 7. This CDR3 has 17 residues. The CDR3 region has the DNA TGCGCCAGCAGCTTGGGCGGGGGGGGACCGGTCACAGATACGCAGTATTTT. This encodes CASSLGGGGPVTDTQYF.

The chain couples TRBV7-3 to TRBJ2-2; TRBD2 matches 10 bases. Germline trimming cut 1 base from V and 2 bases from J; bases unmatched to any gene: 7. Looked up from germline, CDR1 is SGHTA and CDR2 is FQGTGA. The CDR3 sequence is 18 residues long. The CDR3 bases are TGTGCCAGCAGCTTAAATGCAGGACTAGCGGAAAACACCGGGGAGCTGTTTTTT. This codes for CASSLNAGLAENTGELFF. The complete variable domain, with remaining parts taken from reference TRBV7-3 and TRBJ2-2, reads GAGVSQTPSNKVTEKGKYVELRCDPISGHTALYWYRQSLGQGPEFLIYFQGTGAADDSGLPNDRFFAVRPEGSVSTLKIQRTERGDSAVYLCASSLNAGLAENTGELFFGEGSRLTVL.

V is TRBV7-3 and J is TRBJ2-5; 10 nucleotides agree with TRBD2. V shed 5 bases, J shed 5 bases, and the junction held 14 bases outside the gene matches. From germline, CDR1 is SGHTA and CDR2 FQGTGA. This CDR3 contains 17 residues. The CDR3, as DNA: TGTGCCAGCAGCAAAGGGCTAGCGGGAGTTGGAGTGGAGACCCAGTACTTC. Its translation is CASSKGLAGVGVETQYF.